A single sample gave rise to the 27 T cell receptor beta chains below, sequenced in a study of blood T cell repertoires in COVID-19 (TCRdb year 2020). Library prep was done by the immunoSEQ multiplex PCR assay. In TCRdb, the immuneACCESS table is reduced to in-frame sequences with V and J assigned. These tables do not hold every clone; where another copy was compared, an unresolved V gene accounts for under half, and the others remain unexplained. Present in this sample are over 90,000 clones, 84% of which were seen just once. The top ten hold approximately 12% of the sample. Sequencing was carried out using peripheral blood. These receptors came from a human donor in a cohort sampled during active or convalescent COVID-19.

This clone appeared a few times. The chain combines TRBV24-1 with TRBJ1-4, with 8 bases that match TRBD1. CDR3 length: 12 amino acids. With V trimmed by 12 bases and J by 4 bases, 3 bases remained unmatched. Germline CDR1 KGHDR, CDR2 SFDVKD. The CDR3 coding sequence is TGTGCCGTGGGACAGGATAATGAAAAACTGTTTTTT. The encoded protein is CAVGQDNEKLFF.

V gene TRBV7-6 combines with J gene TRBJ2-7; 8 bases map to TRBD1. Germline loops: CDR1 SGHVS, CDR2 FNYEAQ. CDR3 size: 15 residues. V trimming: 1 base; J trimming: 4 bases; junction bases outside the gene matches: 6. The CDR3 is CASSLGGQGAYEQYF. As DNA, the CDR3 is TGTGCCAGCAGCTTAGGAGGGCAGGGGGCATACGAGCAGTACTTC. Drawing the rest from reference TRBV7-6 and TRBJ2-7, the complete variable domain is GAGVSQSPRYKVTKRGQDVALRCDPISGHVSLYWYRQALGQGPEFLTYFNYEAQQDKSGLPNDRFSAERPEGSISTLTIQRTEQRDSAMYRCASSLGGQGAYEQYFGPGTRLTVT.

This rearrangement joins TRBV19 to TRBJ2-5; TRBD2 aligns across 12 bases. Germline V gene sequence: CDR1 LNHDA, CDR2 SQIVND (reference sequence). Losses at the gene ends were 7 bases for V and 0 bases for J; bases not matched to a gene: 6. The CDR3 contains 16 residues. In nucleotides, the CDR3 is TGTGCCAGTATACTAGCGGGGGGCTTGTACCAAGAGACCCAGTACTTC. It specifies CASILAGGLYQETQYF.

V and J are TRBV11-2 and TRBJ1-1; D possibly corresponds to TRBD1 (6 bases). CDR3 length equals 14 residues. V lost 4 bases and J lost 1, with 10 bases in between. The V gene's germline CDR1 is SGHAT and CDR2 FQNNGV. CDR3 residues: CASSSRTANTEAFF. The CDR3 nucleotides are TGTGCCAGCAGCTCAAGGACAGCGAACACTGAAGCTTTCTTT.

The rearrangement uses TRBV3-1 (or the pseudogene TRBV3-2) and TRBJ1-4; tentative D call: TRBD1 (6 bases). Per the germline V gene, CDR1 is LGHDT and CDR2 is YNNKEL (reference sequence). The CDR3 has 18 amino acids. Trimming removed 0 bases from V and 0 bases from J, with 14 bases in between. The chain's CDR3 is CASSQDIGGPATNEKLFF. DNA of the CDR3: TGTGCCAGCAGCCAAGATATAGGGGGACCCGCAACTAATGAAAAACTGTTTTTT.

The rearrangement uses TRBV3-1 (or the pseudogene TRBV3-2) and TRBJ2-3; TRBD1 agrees at 12 bases. CDR1 is LGHDT, CDR2 YNNKEL, per germline (reference sequence). This CDR3 is built from 19 residues. The trim removed 5 bases at V and 6 bases at J, leaving 18 bases unmatched. The CDR3 nucleotides are TGTGCCAGCAGCGCGGTCCCGGGACAGGGGGCCGCCCGCATGGATACGCAGTATTTT. Amino acids: CASSAVPGQGAARMDTQYF.

This chain connects TRBV19 to TRBJ2-2; D is undetermined. CDR3 length equals 12 residues. Germline CDR1 LNHDA, CDR2 SQIVND (reference sequence). The ends were cut back, 3 bases at V and 7 bases at J, with 6 bases in the middle. DNA for the CDR3: TGTGCCAGTAGTATTTCGGTCGGGGAGCTGTTTTTT. It specifies CASSISVGELFF.

The chain carries TRBV10-1 and TRBJ2-7; a weak D match, TRBD2 (6 bases). The V end was cut by 6 bases, the J end by 2 bases, with 11 bases between. Germline V gene lookup returns CDR1 WNHNN and CDR2 SYGVQD (reference sequence). The length of the CDR3 is 13 residues. Here the CDR3 DNA reads TGCGCCAGCAGCCGGGACTTGACCTACGAGCAGTACTTC. Amino acids: CASSRDLTYEQYF.

V and J are TRBV5-4 and TRBJ2-2; D gene ambiguous. Per germline, CDR1 SGHNT and CDR2 YYREEE (reference sequence). The CDR3 covers 14 residues. V lost 0 bases and J lost 6, with 9 bases in between. DNA for the CDR3: TGTGCCAGCAGCTTGGAGTTAGGAGCCGGGGAGCTGTTTTTT. Translation gives CASSLELGAGELFF. Variable domain in full (rest from reference TRBV5-4 and TRBJ2-2): ETGVTQSPTHLIKTRGQQVTLRCSSQSGHNTVSWYQQALGQGPQFIFQYYREEENGRGNFPPRFSGLQFPNYSSELNVNALELDDSALYLCASSLELGAGELFFGEGSRLTVL.

This CDR3 reads CASSSDRILYGYTF. The CDR3 nucleotides read TGTGCCAGTAGTTCGGACAGGATTCTTTATGGCTACACCTTC. The chain recombines TRBV19 with TRBJ1-2; TRBD1 matches 7 bases. Germline V gene data show CDR1 as LNHDA and CDR2 as SQIVND (reference sequence). V was clipped by 5 bases and J by 5 bases; unmatched bases: 8. CDR3 length equals 14 residues.

This sequence joins TRBV6-5 and TRBJ2-3; 8 bases align to TRBD2. The CDR3 is made up of 14 amino acids. CDR1 and CDR2 (germline): MNHEY, SVGAGI. V dropped 11 bases and J dropped 5; count of bases not matched to a gene: 12. The CDR3 DNA follows: TGTGCCGGGTCGGGGGGGGCCCACCTAGATACGCAGTATTTT. Translated: CAGSGGAHLDTQYF.

The chain carries TRBV21-1 and TRBJ1-2; the table names TRBD1, a call not compared with the DNA. TRBV21-1 is annotated as a pseudogene. The CDR3 runs to 13 residues. Here the CDR3 DNA reads TGTGCCAGCAGCAGACAGGGTTATTATGGCTACACCTTC. Protein product: CASSRQGYYGYTF.

This clone came up a few times. CDR3 protein: CATSETGGLRYTF. The CDR3 DNA reads as TGTGCCACCAGTGAGACAGGGGGCTTGCGCTACACCTTC. The chain carries TRBV24-1 and TRBJ1-2, with 10 nucleotides matching TRBD1. V lost 4 bases to trimming and J lost 9 bases; unmatched junction nucleotides: 4. The CDR3 covers 13 residues. The germline CDR1 and CDR2 sequences are KGHDR and SFDVKD.

The chain links TRBV7-9 to TRBJ2-7; 9 bases agree with TRBD1. CDR3 length: 15 amino acids. CDR1 is SEHNR and CDR2 is FQNEAQ in the germline V gene (reference sequence). J was trimmed by 4 bases and V by 5 bases; bases with no gene match: 9. CDR3 DNA: TGTGCCAGCAGCAAGTCAGGACAGGGGAGATACGAGCAGTACTTC. Residues: CASSKSGQGRYEQYF.

The chain couples TRBV10-3 to TRBJ1-2, with D tentatively TRBD1 (5 bases). Germline CDR1 is ENHRY and CDR2 is SYGVKD. V shed 0 bases and J shed 8 bases, with 13 bases lying between them. The CDR3 totals 14 residues. The CDR3: CAISESGGNEGYTF. The CDR3 coding sequence is TGTGCCATCAGTGAGTCGGGGGGGAACGAAGGCTACACCTTC.

V usage is TRBV5-6 and J usage is TRBJ1-6, with 9 bases identical to TRBD1. Losses at the gene ends were 2 bases for V and 8 bases for J; bases not matched to a gene: 8. The CDR3 sequence is 16 residues long. Germline V gene sequence: CDR1 SGHDT, CDR2 YYEEEE. CDR3 loop: CASSFTGTGIHSPLHF. In DNA, the CDR3 is TGTGCCAGCAGCTTTACCGGGACAGGGATCCATTCACCCCTCCACTTT.

The V gene is TRBV6-6, the J gene TRBJ1-1, with D possibly matching TRBD1 (6 bases). Between the trimmed V and J ends, which lost 6 bases and 5 bases, there was a span of 19 bases. This CDR3 has 15 amino acids. Germline V gives CDR1 MNHNY, CDR2 SVGAGI (reference sequence). CDR3 DNA: TGTGCCAGCAGCTCCGATGGGGGCTGGGGTACTGAAGCTTTCTTT. It is translated as CASSSDGGWGTEAFF.

This sequence joins TRBV19 and TRBJ1-2, with 7 bases lining up with TRBD1. V lost 7 bases, J lost 4 bases, and 6 bases stayed unmatched. CDR3 length: 13 amino acids. Germline lookup yields CDR1 LNHDA and CDR2 SQIVND (reference sequence). The CDR3 loop is CASTMGDSYGYTF. The CDR3 DNA reads as TGTGCCAGTACCATGGGGGACAGCTATGGCTACACCTTC.

The chain combines TRBV6-5 with TRBJ2-7; D is perhaps TRBD1 (6 bases). CDR1 is MNHEY, CDR2 SVGAGI, per germline. The length of the CDR3 is 12 residues. Deletions cut 7 bases from V and 3 bases from J, with 10 bases between. CDR3 region: CASTGTSYEQYF. CDR3 coding DNA: TGTGCCAGCACCGGGACAAGCTACGAGCAGTACTTC.

Here the CDR3 DNA reads TGTGCCAGCAGCCAAGAGTTGGACTCCGGGGGCTACACCTTC. Amino acid sequence: CASSQELDSGGYTF. V usage is TRBV14 and J usage is TRBJ1-2; no clear D. V dropped 0 bases and J dropped 8 bases, with 13 bases sitting between them. Germline lookup yields CDR1 SGHDN and CDR2 FVKESK. The CDR3 sequence is 14 residues long.

The chain is built from TRBV28 and TRBJ2-7, with D possibly being TRBD1 (5 bases). This CDR3 has 12 residues. Germline values: CDR1 MDHEN, CDR2 SYDVKM. V dropped 8 bases and J dropped 0 bases, with 8 bases sitting between them. CDR3 nucleotide sequence: TGTGCCAGCGGACATAGCTCCTACGAGCAGTACTTC. It translates to CASGHSSYEQYF.

The rearrangement uses TRBV19 and TRBJ1-2; TRBD1 is a possible D gene (5 bases). The ends were cut back, 3 bases at V and 4 bases at J, with 9 bases in the middle. The CDR3 totals 13 residues. CDR1 is LNHDA, CDR2 SQIVND, per germline (reference sequence). The DNA of the CDR3 is TGTGCCAGTAGTATGGACAAAGTCTATGGCTACACCTTC. This gives the protein CASSMDKVYGYTF.

The chain joins TRBV6-4 to TRBJ2-3; 10 positions agree with TRBD2. Looked up from germline, CDR1 is MRHNA and CDR2 is SNTAGT. The CDR3 has 15 amino acids. Trimming cost V 3 bases and J 2 bases; bases outside gene matches: 2. For the CDR3, the DNA is TGTGCCAGCAGTGAGCTAGCGGGGGACACAGATACGCAGTATTTT. Translated, it gives CASSELAGDTDTQYF.

The chain links TRBV5-1 to TRBJ1-6; D may be TRBD1 (5 bases). Germline V gene sequence: CDR1 SGHRS, CDR2 YFSETQ. This CDR3 region has 15 residues. The V and J ends lost 0 bases and 8 bases respectively, with 12 bases between them. The CDR3 reads CASSLAGGEDSPLHF. As DNA, the CDR3 is TGCGCCAGCAGCTTGGCCGGGGGTGAAGATTCACCCCTCCACTTT.

This clone was recorded a few times. This chain joins TRBV24-1 and TRBJ1-2; 7 nucleotides agree with TRBD1. The CDR3 runs to 17 residues. The germline CDR1 and CDR2 sequences are KGHDR and SFDVKD. The J segment lost 2 bases and the V segment lost 5 bases, leaving 13 bases of the junction unmatched. The CDR3 is CATSASEGTGENYGYTF. CDR3 nucleotide sequence: TGTGCCACCAGTGCCTCCGAGGGAACAGGGGAAAACTATGGCTACACCTTC.

This chain links TRBV3-1 (or the pseudogene TRBV3-2) with TRBJ1-3; unclear D gene. Germline lookup yields CDR1 LGHDT and CDR2 YNNKEL (reference sequence). The CDR3 has 15 amino acids. V gave up 2 bases and J gave up 0 bases, with 8 bases separating them. The chain's CDR3 is CASSQSLFSGNTIYF. The CDR3 DNA sequence: TGTGCCAGCAGCCAATCCCTGTTCTCTGGAAACACCATATATTTT.

This chain links TRBV5-8 with TRBJ1-4, with 7 bases lining up with TRBD1. Per the germline V gene, CDR1 is SGHTS and CDR2 is YDEGEE. The CDR3 contains 16 residues. After removal of 2 bases from V and 0 bases from J, the junction contained 4 bases not matched to a gene. The CDR3 loop is CASSFTGAPTNEKLFF. The CDR3 DNA reads as TGTGCCAGCAGCTTTACAGGGGCACCAACTAATGAAAAACTGTTTTTT.